The present T cell receptor beta chain was sequenced within a study of blood T cells in healthy people across ages. A J-beta primer mix and a sample-barcoded 5' primer were used in a second PCR of about 7 to 11 cycles. TCRdb re-derived calls from the 5' RACE reads in MiXCR, one entry per CDR3 protein. Of hundreds of thousands of distinct CDR3 sequences listed, more than 45% are singletons. The clonotype was recovered from a man older than 75 in good health. The sample was blood.

DNA of the CDR3: TGTGCCAGCAGTGGTGGGACAGGCGCGACCTACGAGCAGTACTTC. This sequence encodes CASSGGTGATYEQYF. The chain recombines TRBV6-2 or TRBV6-3 with TRBJ2-5, with 8 positions matching TRBD1. The closer fit of TRBJ2-7 to the DNA end suggests the J call may be wrong. The CDR3 consists of 15 residues. Germline V CDR1 and CDR2: MNHEY, SVGEGT.